This is a list of T cell receptor beta chains from one sample in a study of blood T cell repertoires in COVID-19. The assay was immunoSEQ multiplex PCR, and TCRdb's table has in-frame clones only and misses some. The table has 300,000 to 400,000 clones, 85% to 90% seen once. Sequencing was done on a sample of peripheral blood. These receptors all stem from a woman between 45 and 65 years old with COVID-19, enrolled during active disease. Each CDR3 is given with its conserved first and last residue. A D gene is named only where the DNA matches it firmly. Some rows mark clone size as missing; the rest say once, few, many or name a class of expanded clone.

D gene: -; J gene: TRBJ2-1; V gene: TRBV7-3; clone size: -; CDR3 protein: CASSSQGISYNEQFF; CDR3 DNA: TGTGCCAGCAGCTCCCAGGGTATTTCCTACAATGAGCAGTTCTTC
D gene: -; J gene: TRBJ1-3; V gene: TRBV9; clone size: -; CDR3 protein: CASSVAVRNTIYF; CDR3 DNA: TGTGCCAGCAGCGTAGCTGTAAGAAACACCATATATTTT
D gene: TRBD1; J gene: TRBJ1-2; V gene: TRBV19; clone size: -; CDR3 protein: CASTQRAGTGGNYGYTF; CDR3 DNA: TGTGCCAGTACCCAAAGGGCGGGGACAGGGGGTAACTATGGCTACACCTTC
D gene: TRBD2; J gene: TRBJ2-1; V gene: TRBV27; clone size: -; CDR3 protein: CASIRTSGSLGEQFF; CDR3 DNA: TGTGCCAGCATAAGGACTAGCGGAAGTCTGGGAGAGCAGTTCTTC
D gene: -; J gene: TRBJ1-3; V gene: TRBV14; clone size: -; CDR3 protein: CASSQASGADPRSGNTIYF; CDR3 DNA: TGTGCCAGCAGCCAAGCCTCAGGGGCCGATCCGAGGTCCGGAAACACCATATATTTT
D gene: -; J gene: TRBJ2-7; V gene: TRBV2; clone size: few; CDR3 protein: CASVPRTTSGWEQYF; CDR3 DNA: TGTGCCAGCGTCCCGAGGACTACGAGCGGGTGGGAGCAGTACTTC
D gene: TRBD2; J gene: TRBJ2-1; V gene: TRBV30; clone size: -; CDR3 protein: CAWTGTSGRAAAYNEQFF; CDR3 DNA: TGTGCCTGGACCGGAACTAGCGGGAGGGCCGCGGCCTACAATGAGCAGTTCTTC
D gene: -; J gene: TRBJ1-4; V gene: TRBV6-5; clone size: -; CDR3 protein: CASSTTPGSNEKLFF; CDR3 DNA: TGTGCCAGCAGTACCACCCCGGGGTCGAATGAAAAACTGTTTTTT
D gene: TRBD1; J gene: TRBJ2-2; V gene: TRBV27; clone size: -; CDR3 protein: CASRVDRATGELFF; CDR3 DNA: TGTGCCAGCAGGGTCGACAGGGCCACCGGGGAGCTGTTTTTT
D gene: -; J gene: TRBJ1-1; V gene: TRBV6-6; clone size: -; CDR3 protein: CASRLIQDLEAFF; CDR3 DNA: TGTGCCAGCAGACTAATTCAGGACTTAGAAGCTTTCTTT
D gene: -; J gene: TRBJ2-3; V gene: TRBV24-1; clone size: -; CDR3 protein: CATSVARDVDTQYF; CDR3 DNA: TGTGCCACCAGTGTAGCGCGGGATGTAGATACGCAGTATTTT
D gene: TRBD1; J gene: TRBJ1-2; V gene: TRBV12-3/TRBV12-4; clone size: -; CDR3 protein: CASSSTGGYGYTF; CDR3 DNA: TGTGCCAGCAGTTCCACAGGGGGGTATGGCTACACCTTC
D gene: -; J gene: TRBJ2-1; V gene: TRBV10-2; clone size: -; CDR3 protein: CASGLSPRNEQFF; CDR3 DNA: TGCGCCAGCGGACTCTCCCCCCGCAATGAGCAGTTCTTC
D gene: -; J gene: TRBJ2-1; V gene: TRBV5-1; clone size: -; CDR3 protein: CASSVSGLVINEQFF; CDR3 DNA: TGCGCCAGCAGCGTGAGCGGACTGGTGATCAATGAGCAGTTCTTC
D gene: -; J gene: TRBJ1-6; V gene: TRBV19; clone size: -; CDR3 protein: CASSTQAGIGSPLHF; CDR3 DNA: TGTGCCAGTAGCACCCAGGCAGGGATTGGATCACCCCTCCACTTT
D gene: -; J gene: TRBJ2-7; V gene: TRBV5-5; clone size: -; CDR3 protein: CASSLWGSGDGEQYF; CDR3 DNA: TGTGCCAGCAGCTTGTGGGGCTCGGGGGACGGGGAGCAGTACTTC
D gene: -; J gene: TRBJ2-2; V gene: TRBV5-6; clone size: -; CDR3 protein: CASSLVAAPNTGELFF; CDR3 DNA: TGTGCCAGCAGCTTGGTAGCGGCCCCGAACACCGGGGAGCTGTTTTTT
D gene: TRBD2; J gene: TRBJ2-1; V gene: TRBV28; clone size: few; CDR3 protein: CAGHSGRLGNEQFF; CDR3 DNA: TGTGCCGGACATAGCGGGAGATTAGGCAATGAGCAGTTCTTC
D gene: -; J gene: TRBJ2-5; V gene: TRBV13; clone size: once; CDR3 protein: CASSLGRYGGLGQETQYF; CDR3 DNA: TGTGCCAGCAGCTTAGGGAGGTATGGAGGTTTGGGCCAAGAGACCCAGTACTTC
D gene: -; J gene: TRBJ2-1; V gene: TRBV3-1/TRBV3-2; clone size: few; CDR3 protein: CASSQDSGVRGSRVGEQFF; CDR3 DNA: TGTGCCAGCAGCCAAGATAGCGGCGTGAGGGGATCGAGGGTTGGTGAGCAGTTCTTC
D gene: TRBD1; J gene: TRBJ1-1; V gene: TRBV27; clone size: once; CDR3 protein: CASRLQGARMNTEAFF; CDR3 DNA: TGTGCCAGCAGGCTACAGGGGGCTCGGATGAACACTGAAGCTTTCTTT